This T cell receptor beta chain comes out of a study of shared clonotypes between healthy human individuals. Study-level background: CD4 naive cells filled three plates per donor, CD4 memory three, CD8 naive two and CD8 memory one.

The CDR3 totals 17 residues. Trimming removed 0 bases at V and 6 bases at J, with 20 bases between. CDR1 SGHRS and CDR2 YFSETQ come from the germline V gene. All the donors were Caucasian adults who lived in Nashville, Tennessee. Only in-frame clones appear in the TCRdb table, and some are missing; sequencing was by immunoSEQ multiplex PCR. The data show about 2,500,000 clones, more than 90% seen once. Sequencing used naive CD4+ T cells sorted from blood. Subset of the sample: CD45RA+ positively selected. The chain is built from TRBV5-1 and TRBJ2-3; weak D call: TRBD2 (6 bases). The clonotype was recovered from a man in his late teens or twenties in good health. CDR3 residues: CASSLAREASLGDTQYF. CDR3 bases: TGCGCCAGCAGCTTGGCCAGGGAGGCGTCCCTGGGGGATACGCAGTATTTT.